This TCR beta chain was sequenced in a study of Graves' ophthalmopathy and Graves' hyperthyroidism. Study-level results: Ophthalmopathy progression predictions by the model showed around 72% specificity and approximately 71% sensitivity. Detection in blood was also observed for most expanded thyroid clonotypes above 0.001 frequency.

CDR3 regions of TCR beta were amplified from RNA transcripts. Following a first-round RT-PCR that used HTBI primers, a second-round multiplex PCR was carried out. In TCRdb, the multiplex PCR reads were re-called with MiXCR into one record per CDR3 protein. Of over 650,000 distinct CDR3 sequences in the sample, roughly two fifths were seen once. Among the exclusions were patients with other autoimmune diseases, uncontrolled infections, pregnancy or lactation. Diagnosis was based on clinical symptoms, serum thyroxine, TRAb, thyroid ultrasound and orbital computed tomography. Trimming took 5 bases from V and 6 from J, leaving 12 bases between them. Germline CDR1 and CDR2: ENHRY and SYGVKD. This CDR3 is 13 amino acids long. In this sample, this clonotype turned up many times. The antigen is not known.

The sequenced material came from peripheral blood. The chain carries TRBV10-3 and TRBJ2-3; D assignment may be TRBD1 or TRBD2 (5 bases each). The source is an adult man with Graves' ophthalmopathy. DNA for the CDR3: TGTGCCATCAGTTCGGGGCTGACGGATACGCAGTATTTT. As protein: CAISSGLTDTQYF.